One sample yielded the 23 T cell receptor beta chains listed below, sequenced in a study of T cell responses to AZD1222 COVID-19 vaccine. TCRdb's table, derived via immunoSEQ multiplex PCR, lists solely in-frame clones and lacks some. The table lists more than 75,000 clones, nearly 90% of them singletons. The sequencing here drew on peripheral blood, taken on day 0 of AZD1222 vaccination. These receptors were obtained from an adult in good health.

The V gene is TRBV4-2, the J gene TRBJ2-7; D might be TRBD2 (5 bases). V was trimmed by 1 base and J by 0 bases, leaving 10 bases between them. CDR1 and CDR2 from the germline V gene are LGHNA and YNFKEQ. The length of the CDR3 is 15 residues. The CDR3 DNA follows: TGTGCCAGCAGCCAAGTGAGCGGTAGCTCCTACGAGCAGTACTTC. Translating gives CASSQVSGSSYEQYF.

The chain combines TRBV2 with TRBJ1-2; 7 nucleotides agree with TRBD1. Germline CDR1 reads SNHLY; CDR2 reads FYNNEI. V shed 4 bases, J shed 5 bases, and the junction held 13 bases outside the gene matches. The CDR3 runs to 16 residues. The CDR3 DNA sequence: TGTGCCAGCAGTGCCCACTCGGGACAGAACACTTATGGCTACACCTTC. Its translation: CASSAHSGQNTYGYTF.

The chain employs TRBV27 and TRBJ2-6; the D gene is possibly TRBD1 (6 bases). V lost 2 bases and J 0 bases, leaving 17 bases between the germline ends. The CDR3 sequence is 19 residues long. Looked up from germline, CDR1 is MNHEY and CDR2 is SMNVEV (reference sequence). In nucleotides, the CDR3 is TGTGCCAGCAGTTTAACAGGGAAAGCCTTCGTCTCTGGGGCCAACGTCCTGACTTTC. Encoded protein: CASSLTGKAFVSGANVLTF. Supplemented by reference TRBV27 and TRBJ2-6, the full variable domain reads EAQVTQNPRYLITVTGKKLTVTCSQNMNHEYMSWYRQDPGLGLRQIYYSMNVEVTDKGDVPEGYKVSRKEKRNFPLILESPSPNQTSLYFCASSLTGKAFVSGANVLTFGAGSRLTVL.

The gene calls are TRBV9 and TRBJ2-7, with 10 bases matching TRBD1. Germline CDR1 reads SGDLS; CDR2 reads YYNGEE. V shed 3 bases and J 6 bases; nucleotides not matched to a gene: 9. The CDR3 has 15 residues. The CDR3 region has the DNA TGTGCCAGCAGCGCCCAGGGACAGGGGATAAGCGAGCAGTACTTC. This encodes CASSAQGQGISEQYF. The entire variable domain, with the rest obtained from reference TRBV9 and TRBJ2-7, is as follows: DSGVTQTPKHLITATGQRVTLRCSPRSGDLSVYWYQQSLDQGLQFLIQYYNGEERAKGNILERFSAQQFPDLHSELNLSSLELGDSALYFCASSAQGQGISEQYFGPGTRLTVT.

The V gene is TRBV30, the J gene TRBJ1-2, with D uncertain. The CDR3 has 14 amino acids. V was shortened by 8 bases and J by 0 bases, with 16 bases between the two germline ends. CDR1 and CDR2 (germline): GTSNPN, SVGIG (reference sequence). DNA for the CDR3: TGTGCCCTGGTACACTTGGAAGCTAACTATGGCTACACCTTC. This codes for CALVHLEANYGYTF.

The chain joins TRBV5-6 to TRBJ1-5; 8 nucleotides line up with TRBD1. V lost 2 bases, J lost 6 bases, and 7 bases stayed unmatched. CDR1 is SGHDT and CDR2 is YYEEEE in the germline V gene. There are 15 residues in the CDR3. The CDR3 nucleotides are TGTGCCAGCAGCTTTGGGCAGGGGGCGCCTCAGCCCCAGCATTTT. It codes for CASSFGQGAPQPQHF.

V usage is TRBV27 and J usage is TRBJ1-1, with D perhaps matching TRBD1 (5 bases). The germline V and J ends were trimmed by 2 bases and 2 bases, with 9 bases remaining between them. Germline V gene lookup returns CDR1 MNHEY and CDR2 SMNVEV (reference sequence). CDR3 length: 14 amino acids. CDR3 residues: CASSLTGLNTEAFF. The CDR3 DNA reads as TGTGCCAGCAGTTTAACAGGATTAAACACTGAAGCTTTCTTT.

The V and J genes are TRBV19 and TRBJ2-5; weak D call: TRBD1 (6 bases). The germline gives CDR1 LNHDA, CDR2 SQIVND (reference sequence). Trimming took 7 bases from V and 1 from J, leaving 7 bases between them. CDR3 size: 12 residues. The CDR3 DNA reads TGTGCCAGTAAGGACAGCCAAGAGACCCAGTACTTC. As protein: CASKDSQETQYF.

The CDR3 protein is CASSFPPALVGFTEAFF. CDR3 sequence (DNA): TGTGCCAGCAGTTTCCCACCCGCACTCGTTGGGTTCACTGAAGCTTTCTTT. The chain links TRBV28 to TRBJ1-1; D is undetermined. The CDR3 is 17 residues long. Trimming pared 3 bases from V and 4 bases from J, leaving 21 bases between. The germline V gene encodes CDR1 MDHEN and CDR2 SYDVKM.

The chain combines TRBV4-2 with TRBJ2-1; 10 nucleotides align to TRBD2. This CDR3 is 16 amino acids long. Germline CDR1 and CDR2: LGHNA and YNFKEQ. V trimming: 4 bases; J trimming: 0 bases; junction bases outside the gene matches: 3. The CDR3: CASSPSGGGSYNEQFF. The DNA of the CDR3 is TGTGCCAGCAGCCCCAGCGGGGGGGGCTCCTACAATGAGCAGTTCTTC.

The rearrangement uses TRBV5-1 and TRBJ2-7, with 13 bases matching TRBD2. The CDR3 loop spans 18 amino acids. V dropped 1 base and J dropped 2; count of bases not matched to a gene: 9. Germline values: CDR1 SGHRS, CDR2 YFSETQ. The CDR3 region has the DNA TGCGCCAGCAGCTTGCTTACTAGCGGGGGGGCCCTCCCCTACGAGCAGTACTTC. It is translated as CASSLLTSGGALPYEQYF. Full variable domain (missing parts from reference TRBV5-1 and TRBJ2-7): KAGVTQTPRYLIKTRGQQVTLSCSPISGHRSVSWYQQTPGQGLQFLFEYFSETQRNKGNFPGRFSGRQFSNSRSEMNVSTLELGDSALYLCASSLLTSGGALPYEQYFGPGTRLTVT.

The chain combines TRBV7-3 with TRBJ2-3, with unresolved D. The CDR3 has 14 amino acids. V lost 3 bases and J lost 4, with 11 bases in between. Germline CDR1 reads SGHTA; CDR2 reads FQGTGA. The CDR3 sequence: CASSFARNSDTQYF. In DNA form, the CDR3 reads TGTGCCAGCAGCTTTGCTAGAAATTCAGATACGCAGTATTTT.

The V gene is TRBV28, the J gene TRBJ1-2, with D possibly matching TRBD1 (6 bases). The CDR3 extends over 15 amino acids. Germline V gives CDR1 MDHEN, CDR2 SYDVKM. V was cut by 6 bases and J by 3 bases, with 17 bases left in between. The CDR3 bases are TGTGCCAGCAGATTACAGGGAGGAGGTCACTATGGCTACACCTTC. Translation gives CASRLQGGGHYGYTF.

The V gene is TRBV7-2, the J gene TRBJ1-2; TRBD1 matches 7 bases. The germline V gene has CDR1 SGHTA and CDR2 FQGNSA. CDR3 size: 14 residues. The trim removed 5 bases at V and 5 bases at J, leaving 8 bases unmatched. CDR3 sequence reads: CASSTRDRIYGYTF. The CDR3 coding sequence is TGTGCCAGCAGCACCCGGGACAGAATATATGGCTACACCTTC. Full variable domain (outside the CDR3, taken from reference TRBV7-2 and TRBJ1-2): GAGVSQSPSNKVTEKGKDVELRCDPISGHTALYWYRQSLGQGLEFLIYFQGNSAPDKSGLPSDRFSAERTGGSVSTLTIQRTQQEDSAVYLCASSTRDRIYGYTFGSGTRLTVV.

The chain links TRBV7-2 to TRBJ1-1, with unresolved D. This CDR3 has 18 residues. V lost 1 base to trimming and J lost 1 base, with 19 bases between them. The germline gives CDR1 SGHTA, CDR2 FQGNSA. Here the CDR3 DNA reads TGTGCCAGCAGCTTAGGGTGGGCCTCAGGAAGAGGGAACACTGAAGCTTTCTTT. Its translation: CASSLGWASGRGNTEAFF.

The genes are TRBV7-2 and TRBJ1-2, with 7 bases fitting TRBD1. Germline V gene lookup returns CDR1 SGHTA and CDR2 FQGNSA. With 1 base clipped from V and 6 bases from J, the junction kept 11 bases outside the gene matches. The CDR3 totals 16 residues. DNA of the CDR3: TGTGCCAGCAGCTTAGGGTCTTGGACAGGAGGGGATGGCTACACCTTC. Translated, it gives CASSLGSWTGGDGYTF.

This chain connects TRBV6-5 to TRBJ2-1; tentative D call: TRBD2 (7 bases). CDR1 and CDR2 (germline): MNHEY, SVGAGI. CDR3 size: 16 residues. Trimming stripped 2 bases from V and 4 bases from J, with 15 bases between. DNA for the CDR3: TGTGCCAGCAGTTACGACGCGGGGGCTCTTTACAATGAGCAGTTCTTC. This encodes CASSYDAGALYNEQFF.

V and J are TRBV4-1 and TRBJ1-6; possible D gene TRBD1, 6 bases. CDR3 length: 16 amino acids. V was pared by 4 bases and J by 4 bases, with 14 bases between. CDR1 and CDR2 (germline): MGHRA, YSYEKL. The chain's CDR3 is CASSLGRDIYNSPLHF. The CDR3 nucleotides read TGCGCCAGCAGCCTCGGCCGGGACATTTATAATTCACCCCTCCACTTT.

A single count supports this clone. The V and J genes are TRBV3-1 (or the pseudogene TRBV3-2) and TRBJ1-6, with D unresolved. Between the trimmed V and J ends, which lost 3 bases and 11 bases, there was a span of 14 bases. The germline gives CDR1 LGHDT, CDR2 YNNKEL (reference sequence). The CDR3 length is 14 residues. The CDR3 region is CASSQSTRETPLHF. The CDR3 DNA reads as TGTGCCAGCAGCCAGTCGACGAGGGAGACACCCCTCCACTTT.

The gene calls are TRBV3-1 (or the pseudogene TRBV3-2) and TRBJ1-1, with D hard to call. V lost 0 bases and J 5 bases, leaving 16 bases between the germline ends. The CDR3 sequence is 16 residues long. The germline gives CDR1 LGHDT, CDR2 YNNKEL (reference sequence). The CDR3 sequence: CASSQEIYPVATEAFF. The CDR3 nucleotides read TGTGCCAGCAGCCAAGAGATATACCCCGTGGCGACTGAAGCTTTCTTT.

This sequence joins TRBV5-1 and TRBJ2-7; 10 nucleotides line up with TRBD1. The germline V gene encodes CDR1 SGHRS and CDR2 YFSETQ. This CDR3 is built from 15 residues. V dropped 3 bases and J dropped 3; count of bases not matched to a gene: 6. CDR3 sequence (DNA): TGCGCCAGCAGCTCCGGGACAGGGGAGGACTACGAGCAGTACTTC. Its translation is CASSSGTGEDYEQYF.

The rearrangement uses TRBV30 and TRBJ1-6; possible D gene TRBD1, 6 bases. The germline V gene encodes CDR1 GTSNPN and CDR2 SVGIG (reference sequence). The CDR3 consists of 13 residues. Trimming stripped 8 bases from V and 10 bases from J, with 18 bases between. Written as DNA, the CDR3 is TGTGCCCAAACGGCCGGGGGCGCCTCACCCCTCCACTTT. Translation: CAQTAGGASPLHF.

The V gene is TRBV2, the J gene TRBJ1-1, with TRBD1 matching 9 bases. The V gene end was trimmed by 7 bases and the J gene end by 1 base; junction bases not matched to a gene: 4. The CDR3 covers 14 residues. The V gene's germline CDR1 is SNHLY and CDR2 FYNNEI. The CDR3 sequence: CASTGQGKNTEAFF. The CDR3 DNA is TGTGCCAGCACCGGACAGGGGAAGAACACTGAAGCTTTCTTT.